The text below deals with one T cell receptor beta chain. The antigen remains undetermined. Per the germline V gene, CDR1 is SGDLS and CDR2 is YYNGEE. This CDR3 is built from 14 residues. V was clipped by 7 bases and J by 6 bases, with 17 bases between them. The data were obtained in a study of shared clonotypes between healthy human individuals. For the study at large: Samples came from two female and a few male donors aged 18 to 49. Study-wide results and caveats: Relative to memory subsets, naive subsets generally showed larger estimated richness.

It was CD45RO-negative cells, positively selected for CCR7, that made up naive CD8 cells, with terminally differentiated effector memory CD45RA+ cells excluded. Adult donors, all healthy and HIV-negative, had no recent acute infections or vaccinations. There were only Caucasian adults among the donors, and all lived in Nashville, Tennessee. Assay used: immunoSEQ multiplex PCR; TCRdb lists only in-frame clones, some missing. The sample holds roughly 550,000 clones, roughly 95% seen once. The chain links TRBV9 to TRBJ2-4; D gene uncertain. This clonotype was obtained from a woman aged 25 to 39 in good health. Sequencing was performed on naive CD8+ T cells sorted from blood. The CDR3 sequence: CASQSYSESNIQYF. CDR3 DNA sequence: TGTGCCAGCCAATCATATTCGGAGTCAAACATTCAGTACTTC.